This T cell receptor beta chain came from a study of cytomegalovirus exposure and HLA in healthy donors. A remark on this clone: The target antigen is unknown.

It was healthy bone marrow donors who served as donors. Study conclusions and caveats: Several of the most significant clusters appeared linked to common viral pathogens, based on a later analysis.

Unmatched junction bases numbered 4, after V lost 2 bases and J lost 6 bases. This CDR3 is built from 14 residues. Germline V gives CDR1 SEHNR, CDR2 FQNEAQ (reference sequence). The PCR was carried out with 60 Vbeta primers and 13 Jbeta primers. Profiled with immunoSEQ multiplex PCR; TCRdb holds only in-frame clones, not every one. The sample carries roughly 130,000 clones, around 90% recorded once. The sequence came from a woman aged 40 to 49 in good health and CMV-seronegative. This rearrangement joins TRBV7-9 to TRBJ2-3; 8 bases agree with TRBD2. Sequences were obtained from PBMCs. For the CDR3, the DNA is TGTGCCAGCAGCTTACTTGCTAGCGGGGATACGCAGTATTTT. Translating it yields CASSLLASGDTQYF.